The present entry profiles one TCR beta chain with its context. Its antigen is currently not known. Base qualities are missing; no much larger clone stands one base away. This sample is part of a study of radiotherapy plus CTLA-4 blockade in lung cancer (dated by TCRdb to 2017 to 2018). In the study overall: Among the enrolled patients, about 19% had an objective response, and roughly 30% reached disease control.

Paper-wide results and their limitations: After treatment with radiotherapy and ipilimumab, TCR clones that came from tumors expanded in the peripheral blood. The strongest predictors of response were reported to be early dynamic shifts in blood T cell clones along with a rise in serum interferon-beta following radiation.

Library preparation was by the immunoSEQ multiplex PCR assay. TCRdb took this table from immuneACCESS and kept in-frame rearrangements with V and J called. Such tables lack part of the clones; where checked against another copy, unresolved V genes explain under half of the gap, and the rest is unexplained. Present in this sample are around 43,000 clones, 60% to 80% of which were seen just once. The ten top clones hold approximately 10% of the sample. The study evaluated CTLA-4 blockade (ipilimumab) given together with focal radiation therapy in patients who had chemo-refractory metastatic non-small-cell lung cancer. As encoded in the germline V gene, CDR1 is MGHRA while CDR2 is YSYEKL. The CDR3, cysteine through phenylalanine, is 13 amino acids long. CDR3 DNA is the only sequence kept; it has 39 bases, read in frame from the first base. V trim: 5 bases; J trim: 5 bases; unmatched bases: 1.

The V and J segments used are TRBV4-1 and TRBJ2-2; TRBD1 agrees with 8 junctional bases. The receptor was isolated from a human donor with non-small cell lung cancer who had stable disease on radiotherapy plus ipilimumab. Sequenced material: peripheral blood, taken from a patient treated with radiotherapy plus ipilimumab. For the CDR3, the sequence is CASSRQGTGELFF. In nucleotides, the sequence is TGCGCCAGCAGCAGACAGGGGACCGGGGAGCTGTTTTTT.